This T cell receptor beta chain comes out of a study of blood T cell repertoires in COVID-19. Study-wide background: Whether acute or convalescent, the COVID-19 samples came from the United States, Italy and Spain. Nucleic acid was either cDNA or gDNA, and it came from T cells, B-cell-depleted T cells, or PBMCs.

Authors' data handling: Nucleated cell counts were estimated from reference gene primer amplification. Profiled with immunoSEQ multiplex PCR; TCRdb holds only in-frame clones, not every one. The D gene and trimming were derived from the DNA, and the V and J assignments and clone size from that table. Of approximately 190,000 clones listed, under 85% were seen once; the top ten hold approximately 6.5%. The sequence came from a woman aged 40 to 55 with acute or convalescent COVID-19. The sample comprised peripheral blood.

The CDR3 sequence: CASSFTEGNTEAFF. The CDR3 DNA reads TGTGCCAGCAGTTTTACTGAGGGGAACACTGAAGCTTTCTTT. The V gene is TRBV28, the J gene TRBJ1-1; D gene ambiguous. Germline V gene sequence: CDR1 MDHEN, CDR2 SYDVKM. Trimming removed 3 bases at V and 1 base at J, with 9 bases between. This CDR3 is 14 amino acids long.